This T cell receptor beta chain originates from a study of spatial heterogeneity in lung cancer (dated by TCRdb to the late 2010s). With regard to the full study: Beta-chain transcripts were consistently detected in greater numbers than alpha-chain transcripts, which likely reflects a higher abundance of beta-chain transcripts. In non-small cell lung cancer, the study made a quantitative comparison of TCR alpha and beta repertoires among multiple tumor regions, matched nontumor lung and blood. Both alpha and beta chains were TCR-sequenced in hundreds of tumor regions, some 64 matched nontumor lung samples and some 50 PBMC samples obtained at surgery. In the raw uncorrected reads, each unique combination of TCR and UMI appeared on average more than ten times. Nonsynonymous mutation counts, determined by whole-exome sequencing of tumor tissue, were related to TCR repertoire features. Beyond this particular receptor, the publication reports: Additional single-cell paired TCR alpha and beta sequencing was considered necessary to confirm, at a functional level, the hypothesis that regional TCRs recognize regional mutations. Ubiquitous expanded tumor TCRs were found in blood more often at tumor resection than at routine follow-up.

This clonotype was found many times. Its binding antigen is unknown. No per-base quality is available; no much larger clone lies one base away. The library came from 5' RACE. Sequencing instrument: NextSeq 500. To allow correction of PCR and sequencing errors, the TCR library protocol tagged every TCR cDNA molecule with a unique molecular identifier. As for the authors' bioinformatics: TCR identification, UMI-based error correction and CDR3 extraction were performed with Decombinator tools. Expanded TCRs were defined as those above a frequency of 2 per 1,000, corresponding to the top 1% of the tumor frequency distribution. Renyi diversity was computed with the R vegan package after each repertoire had been subsampled 100 times to 5,000 TCRs. CDR3 similarity networks were built from amino acid triplet string-kernel similarity, with CDR3s being connected when pairwise similarity was above 0.82. TCRdb applied fastp at Q25 and MiXCR to the public reads, then kept only in-frame beta chains. Here each entry gathers all rows of one CDR3 protein and keeps the most common genes and DNA. The V and J calls here are based on TCRdb, not the publication. For this sample there are more than 65,000 distinct CDR3 sequences; roughly 8% appear just once. Of the sample, almost 7% is held by the ten largest clones.

The germline V gene encodes CDR1 ENHRY and CDR2 SYGVKD. Trimming takes 5 bases off V and 6 bases off J; junction bases not matched to a gene: 7. The CDR3 has 15 amino acids, counting the end cysteine and phenylalanine. Only the CDR3 region is kept as DNA, spanning 45 bases read in frame from base 1. Reading the label with the study, this specimen's time point is: sample taken at primary tumor resection. The donors were 60 to 80 patients from the lung TRACERx cohort who had early-stage, untreated non-small cell lung cancer. For TCR sequencing, whole RNA was extracted from tumor and nontumor lung tissue, or from cryopreserved PBMC samples, and no cell sorting was done. Only patients for whom sufficient RNA was available from at least two tumor regions were selected for TCR sequencing.

The rearranged segments are TRBV10-3 and TRBJ2-1, with TRBD2 matching 10 junction bases. The TCR was taken from a male donor with early-stage non-small cell lung cancer. Sequencing used PBMCs, obtained at surgery. The DNA sequence is given as TGTGCCATCAGTCAGCGGGAGGGCGGTCCCAATGAGCAGTTCTTC. This yields the protein CAISQREGGPNEQFF.